The 30 T cell receptor beta chains reported below all come from one sample, sequenced in a study of CD8+ T cells in alopecia areata. cDNA serving as the sequencing template came from extracted, reverse transcribed RNA. Sequencing was performed with immunoSEQ multiplex PCR; in TCRdb, only in-frame clones are kept and a portion is missing. This table holds 85,000 to 95,000 clones, around 70% found once. Sample treatment: oral pan-JAK inhibitor, 5-10 mg twice daily. The source material was CD8+ T cells sorted from blood, sampled between weeks 43 and 45, from a patient treated with tofacitinib. The receptors originated from a human donor with alopecia areata.

CDR3 region: CASSERYYGYTF. DNA of the CDR3: TGTGCCAGCAGTGAACGTTACTATGGCTACACCTTC. V gene TRBV25-1 combines with J gene TRBJ1-2; D gene uncertain. This CDR3 comprises 12 residues. Germline-derived CDR1 and CDR2 are MGHDK and SYGVNS. Trimming left V 2 bases short and J 3 bases short, with 4 bases between.

The chain recombines TRBV7-9 with TRBJ2-7; D may match TRBD1 or TRBD2 (5 bases each). Germline loops: CDR1 SEHNR, CDR2 FQNEAQ (reference sequence). V was cut by 5 bases and J by 0 bases, with 17 bases left in between. The CDR3 contains 16 residues. CDR3 sequence reads: CASSLSWGTSSYEQYF. The CDR3 nucleotides read TGTGCCAGCAGCCTCAGCTGGGGGACCTCCTCCTACGAGCAGTACTTC.

The CDR3 DNA is TGTGCCAGCAGCTCCTCTAGACCCTACGAGCAGTACTTC. This sequence encodes CASSSSRPYEQYF. The J gene is TRBJ2-7, the V gene TRBV7-9; D gene ambiguous. With 4 bases removed from V and 2 bases from J, the gap between germline ends came to 9 bases. CDR1 is SEHNR and CDR2 is FQNEAQ in the germline V gene (reference sequence). There are 13 residues in the CDR3.

The rearrangement uses TRBV27 and TRBJ1-1, with D perhaps TRBD1 (5 bases). V was shortened by 5 bases and J by 1 base, with 14 bases between the two germline ends. Per the germline V gene, CDR1 is MNHEY and CDR2 is SMNVEV (reference sequence). The CDR3 is 15 residues long. The CDR3 reads CASSPTATQNTEAFF. The CDR3 nucleotides are TGTGCCAGCAGTCCGACAGCGACCCAGAACACTGAAGCTTTCTTT.

V usage is TRBV5-1 and J usage is TRBJ2-5, with TRBD2 matching over 8 bases. CDR1 SGHRS and CDR2 YFSETQ come from the germline V gene. Trimming took 5 bases from V and 4 from J; bases not matched to a gene: 13. The CDR3 length is 16 residues. The CDR3 here is CASRAGTSGLRETQYF. In nucleotides, the CDR3 is TGCGCCAGCAGAGCCGGGACTAGTGGGCTTAGAGAGACCCAGTACTTC.

The sample holds many counts of this clone. The V and J genes are TRBV7-9 and TRBJ2-7; 9 bases map to TRBD2. V lost 1 base, J lost 7 bases, and 2 bases stayed unmatched. This CDR3 is 13 amino acids long. Germline lookup yields CDR1 SEHNR and CDR2 FQNEAQ (reference sequence). CDR3 residues: CASSLVSGGEQYF. The CDR3 DNA sequence: TGTGCCAGCAGCTTAGTTAGCGGGGGAGAGCAGTACTTC.

The chain combines TRBV10-3 with TRBJ1-6, with TRBD1 identical over 8 bases. Trimming took 3 bases from V and 10 from J; bases not matched to a gene: 8. The V gene's germline CDR1 is ENHRY and CDR2 SYGVKD. The CDR3 is made up of 15 amino acids. The CDR3, as DNA: TGTGCCATCAGTGACGCCGGACAGGGAGACTCACCCCTCCACTTT. Its translation is CAISDAGQGDSPLHF.

This clone came up once. The CDR3 protein is CASSYQSPDSDEQFF. The DNA for the CDR3 is TGTGCCAGCAGTTACCAGTCCCCCGACAGCGATGAGCAGTTCTTC. The J gene is TRBJ2-1, the V gene TRBV6-5; a weak D match, TRBD1 (5 bases). The CDR3 is 15 residues long. Between the trimmed V and J ends, which lost 2 bases and 8 bases, there was a span of 16 bases. CDR1 is MNHEY and CDR2 is SVGAGI in the germline V gene.

This clone was seen ten or more times. Other DNA variants within this sample encode the same CDR3. The chain recombines TRBV5-5 with TRBJ2-7; perhaps TRBD1 as D (5 bases). Germline lookup yields CDR1 SGHKS and CDR2 YYEKEE (reference sequence). Trimming left V 2 bases short and J 2 bases short, with 5 bases between. This CDR3 contains 12 residues. The CDR3 protein is CASSLGAYEQYF. The CDR3 DNA reads TGTGCCAGCAGCTTAGGGGCCTACGAGCAGTACTTC.

This rearrangement joins TRBV4-3 to TRBJ1-2, with 8 bases identical to TRBD1. Unmatched junction bases numbered 9, after V lost 2 bases and J lost 4 bases. Germline V gene sequence: CDR1 LGHNA, CDR2 YSLEER. The CDR3 consists of 16 residues. CDR3 DNA: TGCGCCAGCAGCCAAAACCACCCAGGACAGGGCTATGGCTACACCTTC. This sequence encodes CASSQNHPGQGYGYTF.

This clone has a handful of counts. The CDR3 spells CSVEISSYEQYF. CDR3 coding DNA: TGCAGCGTTGAAATCAGCAGCTACGAGCAGTACTTC. This chain joins TRBV29-1 and TRBJ2-7; no firm D call. The CDR3 is 12 amino acids. Per germline, CDR1 SQVTM and CDR2 ANQGSEA. V was shortened by 2 bases and J by 3 bases, with 8 bases between the two germline ends.

This sequence joins TRBV7-9 and TRBJ2-3; D remains ambiguous. V lost 5 bases to trimming and J lost 6 bases, with 6 bases between them. This CDR3 comprises 11 residues. The germline gives CDR1 SEHNR, CDR2 FQNEAQ (reference sequence). CDR3 protein: CASSPMDTQYF. CDR3 bases: TGTGCCAGCAGCCCCATGGATACGCAGTATTTT.

This clone has only a few counts. The CDR3 nucleotides are TGTGCCTGGATGGCAGATACGCAGTATTTT. Amino acid sequence: CAWMADTQYF. The V and J genes are TRBV30 and TRBJ2-3, with D uncertain. Trimming left V 4 bases short and J 4 bases short, with 3 bases between. CDR3 length equals 10 residues. Germline V gene data show CDR1 as GTSNPN and CDR2 as SVGIG (reference sequence).

The J gene is TRBJ2-7, the V gene TRBV19, with D possibly TRBD1 on 5 matching bases. CDR3 length: 12 residues. From germline, CDR1 is LNHDA and CDR2 SQIVND (reference sequence). Deletions cut 8 bases from V and 5 bases from J, with 13 bases between. The CDR3 protein is CASGLTGDEQYF. The CDR3, as DNA: TGTGCCAGTGGCCTTACAGGTGACGAGCAGTACTTC.

V gene TRBV2 combines with J gene TRBJ1-5, with no clear D. The germline CDR1 and CDR2 sequences are SNHLY and FYNNEI. CDR3 length: 15 amino acids. V was pared by 3 bases and J by 4 bases, with 13 bases between. The CDR3 DNA sequence: TGTGCCAGCAGTGACCCAAGGACTGGAAATCAGCCCCAGCATTTT. Translated: CASSDPRTGNQPQHF.

This clone is a singleton in its sample. J is TRBJ2-6 and V is TRBV27; D is undetermined. V shed 3 bases and J shed 0 bases, with 6 bases lying between them. This CDR3 is 15 amino acids long. In germline, CDR1 is MNHEY, CDR2 SMNVEV (reference sequence). The CDR3 sequence: CASSFLSSGANVLTF. CDR3 coding DNA: TGTGCCAGCAGTTTCCTCAGCTCTGGGGCCAACGTCCTGACTTTC. Full variable domain (outside the CDR3, taken from reference TRBV27 and TRBJ2-6): EAQVTQNPRYLITVTGKKLTVTCSQNMNHEYMSWYRQDPGLGLRQIYYSMNVEVTDKGDVPEGYKVSRKEKRNFPLILESPSPNQTSLYFCASSFLSSGANVLTFGAGSRLTVL.

The chain combines TRBV6-1 with TRBJ2-2; perhaps D is TRBD1 or TRBD2 (5 bases each). The V gene lost 6 bases and the J gene lost 5 bases, with 13 bases spanning the gap. Germline-derived CDR1 and CDR2 are MNHNS and SASEGT. This CDR3 comprises 14 residues. The CDR3 DNA reads as TGTGCCAGCAGCGCCCTGGGGGTTACCGGGGAGCTGTTTTTT. This codes for CASSALGVTGELFF.

This rearrangement joins TRBV7-8 to TRBJ2-3, with D possibly being TRBD2 (5 bases). Trimming left V 5 bases short and J 2 bases short, with 14 bases between. The germline gives CDR1 SGHVS, CDR2 FQNEAQ. This CDR3 spans 15 amino acids. The CDR3 loop is CASSTRLSLTDTQYF. As DNA, the CDR3 is TGTGCCAGCAGCACACGACTATCACTCACAGATACGCAGTATTTT.

This clone is a singleton in its sample. This chain uses TRBV30 with TRBJ1-1, with a tentative D call TRBD1 (5 bases). The germline gives CDR1 GTSNPN, CDR2 SVGIG (reference sequence). Trimming shortened V by 2 bases and J by 7 bases, and 11 bases separated the two germline ends. There are 12 residues in the CDR3. The CDR3, as DNA: TGTGCCTGGAGTACCGGGGCGGGTGAAGCTTTCTTT. This sequence encodes CAWSTGAGEAFF. Full variable domain (outside the CDR3, taken from reference TRBV30 and TRBJ1-1): SQTIHQWPATLVQPVGSPLSLECTVEGTSNPNLYWYRQAAGRGLQLLFYSVGIGQISSEVPQNLSASRPQDRQFILSSKKLLLSDSGFYLCAWSTGAGEAFFGQGTRLTVV.

Comment on this clone: One junction end does not reproduce the germline sequence, and a read error may be involved. The chain recombines TRBV29-1 with TRBJ1-2; D not certain. The CDR3 runs to 13 residues. Germline loops: CDR1 SQVTM, CDR2 ANQGSEA. In DNA, the CDR3 is TGCAGCGTGGAAGAAGAGGCCGACTATGGCTACACCTTC. Translation: CSVEEEADYGYTF.

The chain uses TRBV11-2 and TRBJ2-1; 8 bases are shared with TRBD1. The length of the CDR3 is 16 residues. V lost 6 bases to trimming and J lost 5 bases; unmatched junction nucleotides: 12. In germline, CDR1 is SGHAT, CDR2 FQNNGV. The CDR3 spells CASRALLKGQDNEQFF. CDR3 sequence (DNA): TGTGCCAGCAGGGCCCTACTAAAGGGACAGGACAATGAGCAGTTCTTC.

A note on this clone: The same CDR3 is also encoded by other DNA sequences in this sample. The rearrangement uses TRBV6-4 and TRBJ2-3; 8 nucleotides agree with TRBD2. This CDR3 spans 14 amino acids. Germline V lookup: CDR1 MRHNA, CDR2 SNTAGT. The trim removed 2 bases at V and 4 bases at J, leaving 2 bases unmatched. The CDR3 protein is CASSDSGGADTQYF. CDR3 coding DNA: TGTGCCAGCAGTGACAGCGGGGGCGCAGATACGCAGTATTTT.

This clone was detected once. The chain has TRBV7-7 and TRBJ2-2; TRBD2 might be the D (5 bases). CDR3 size: 14 residues. V shed 3 bases and J shed 0 bases, with 5 bases lying between them. Germline CDR1 is SSHAT and CDR2 is FNYEAQ (reference sequence). The CDR3 DNA sequence: TGTGCCAGCAGCTTGGAGGCGAACACCGGGGAGCTGTTTTTT. Its translation is CASSLEANTGELFF.

The chain recombines TRBV15 with TRBJ1-5; D unclear. The germline gives CDR1 LNHNV, CDR2 YYDKDF (reference sequence). V was trimmed by 0 bases and J by 2 bases, leaving 5 bases between them. The CDR3 totals 14 residues. The CDR3 nucleotides are TGTGCCACCAGCAGAGATGGTGGCAATCAGCCCCAGCATTTT. It is translated as CATSRDGGNQPQHF.

This rearrangement joins TRBV29-1 to TRBJ2-3; 9 bases align to TRBD1. This CDR3 comprises 13 residues. V shed 7 bases, J shed 5 bases, and the junction held 7 bases outside the gene matches. Germline loops: CDR1 SQVTM, CDR2 ANQGSEA. The CDR3 protein is CSAIQGARDTQYF. The DNA of the CDR3 is TGCAGCGCCATACAGGGGGCGAGAGATACGCAGTATTTT.

This clone was observed a single time. The J gene is TRBJ2-1, the V gene TRBV5-1, with no clear D. The CDR3 contains 14 residues. Trimming removed 0 bases from V and 12 bases from J, with 16 bases in between. Germline CDR1 SGHRS, CDR2 YFSETQ. CDR3 bases: TGCGCCAGCAGCTTGGGGCGGCATGGTCCGCGGCAGTTCTTC. Protein sequence: CASSLGRHGPRQFF.

This chain joins TRBV5-1 and TRBJ2-3, with D uncertain. The CDR3 spans 12 residues. Germline CDR1 reads SGHRS; CDR2 reads YFSETQ. Trimming shortened V by 5 bases and J by 5 bases, and 9 bases separated the two germline ends. The CDR3 here is CASSSAEDTQYF. CDR3 sequence (DNA): TGCGCCAGCAGTTCGGCGGAAGATACGCAGTATTTT. Together with reference TRBV5-1 and TRBJ2-3, the CDR3 gives the full variable domain: KAGVTQTPRYLIKTRGQQVTLSCSPISGHRSVSWYQQTPGQGLQFLFEYFSETQRNKGNFPGRFSGRQFSNSRSEMNVSTLELGDSALYLCASSSAEDTQYFGPGTRLTVL.

This rearrangement joins TRBV7-8 to TRBJ2-2; D call uncertain. Trimming cost V 2 bases and J 7 bases, with 8 bases left between them. Germline assignment: CDR1 SGHVS and CDR2 FQNEAQ. This CDR3 region has 13 residues. CDR3 amino acids: CASSLSGVGELFF. CDR3 sequence (DNA): TGTGCCAGCAGCTTAAGTGGTGTCGGGGAGCTGTTTTTT.

This clone was seen once. The chain combines TRBV11-2 with TRBJ2-3; D call uncertain. V lost 5 bases and J lost 4, with 19 bases in between. This CDR3 has 16 residues. In germline, CDR1 is SGHAT, CDR2 FQNNGV. This chain's CDR3 is CASSPPARKLADTQYF. As DNA, the CDR3 is TGTGCCAGCAGCCCGCCGGCTAGAAAACTCGCAGATACGCAGTATTTT.

The CDR3 DNA sequence: TGCGCCAGCAGTGCTAGGGAGGATGAAGCTTTCTTT. Translation: CASSAREDEAFF. The chain uses TRBV5-1 and TRBJ1-1, with D unresolved. CDR1 and CDR2 from the germline V gene are SGHRS and YFSETQ. The V end lost 5 bases, the J end lost 7 bases, and 12 bases lay between the germline ends. CDR3 length: 12 amino acids.